These 2 T cell receptor beta chains originate from one sample sequenced in a study of shared clonotypes between healthy human individuals. The protocol was immunoSEQ multiplex PCR, while the TCRdb copy is restricted to in-frame clones and leaves out a portion. The sample has 450,000 to 700,000 clones, just under 97% seen once. Terminally differentiated effector memory CD45RA+ cells were left out of the naive CD8 fraction, which was CD45RO-negative and positively selected for CCR7. Source material: naive CD8+ T cells sorted from blood. Receptors originate from a woman aged 30 to 39 in good health.

This chain connects TRBV19 to TRBJ2-7; unclear D gene. The length of the CDR3 is 14 residues. Germline CDR1 LNHDA, CDR2 SQIVND (reference sequence). Trimming pared 3 bases from V and 1 base from J, leaving 10 bases between. CDR3 bases: TGTGCCAGTAGTATTACCCCCGAGTCCTACGAGCAGTACTTC. Protein product: CASSITPESYEQYF. Supplemented by reference TRBV19 and TRBJ2-7, the full variable domain reads DGGITQSPKYLFRKEGQNVTLSCEQNLNHDAMYWYRQDPGQGLRLIYYSQIVNDFQKGDIAEGYSVSREKKESFPLTVTSAQKNPTAFYLCASSITPESYEQYFGPGTRLTVT.

The CDR3 sequence: CASTGTRGQPQHF. DNA for the CDR3: TGTGCCAGCACCGGGACAAGGGGTCAGCCCCAGCATTTT. The rearrangement joins TRBV28 to TRBJ1-5; possibly TRBD1 for D (6 bases). Trimming removed 7 bases from V and 6 bases from J, with 13 bases in between. Germline loops: CDR1 MDHEN, CDR2 SYDVKM. This CDR3 region has 13 residues. The entire variable domain, with the rest obtained from reference TRBV28 and TRBJ1-5, is as follows: DVKVTQSSRYLVKRTGEKVFLECVQDMDHENMFWYRQDPGLGLRLIYFSYDVKMKEKGDIPEGYSVSREKKERFSLILESASTNQTSMYLCASTGTRGQPQHFGDGTRLSIL.